What follows is one TCR beta chain and its context. Its antigen is not known. V lost 0 bases, J lost 2 bases, and 18 bases lay in between. Germline V lookup: CDR1 SGDLS, CDR2 YYNGEE. The CDR3 extends over 17 amino acids. The entry originates in a study of shared clonotypes between healthy human individuals. Study details: Researchers drew samples from a couple of women and a few men aged 18 to 49. Study observations and caveats: Incompleteness in sorted-subset sequencing, despite large depth, was shown by rarefaction. The researchers took only blood, and tissue repertoires probably look different.

Genomic DNA per cell subset filled all wells of several immunoSEQ plates. Here immunoSEQ multiplex PCR was the method, and the copy in TCRdb shows in-frame clones only, minus some. The sample includes 2.3 million or so clones, 85% to 95% of them seen just once. Sample: naive CD4+ T cells from PBMCs. This sample's subset: CD45RA+ positively selected. The chain links TRBV9 to TRBJ2-7, with TRBD2 as a possible D gene (6 bases). This TCR was recovered from a man younger than 35 in good health. Some clones in this sample may be carry-over from other donors' samples. The CDR3 DNA sequence: TGTGCCAGCAGCGTAGGCTCGGGCGGGGTGGCGGCCTACGAGCAGTACTTC. Translating it yields CASSVGSGGVAAYEQYF. Full variable domain (outside the CDR3, taken from reference TRBV9 and TRBJ2-7): DSGVTQTPKHLITATGQRVTLRCSPRSGDLSVYWYQQSLDQGLQFLIQYYNGEERAKGNILERFSAQQFPDLHSELNLSSLELGDSALYFCASSVGSGGVAAYEQYFGPGTRLTVT.